The present T cell receptor beta chain was sequenced within a study of T cell changes during pregnancy in multiple sclerosis (dated by TCRdb to between 2018 and 2020). In terms of the full investigation: The study looked at changes in the T cell repertoire across pregnancy in women with multiple sclerosis.

Taken from the germline V gene (reference sequence), the CDR1 and CDR2 loops are PRHDT and FYEKMQ. The cysteine opens and the phenylalanine closes a CDR3 of 15 amino acids. Here the CDR3 DNA is all that survives: 45 bases in frame from base 1. Between the V and J ends, shortened by 5 bases and 4 bases respectively, the junction contains 17 bases. To note about this clone: Its antigen has not been determined. No qualities accompany the bases; no much larger clone lies one base away.

Library prep was done by the immunoSEQ multiplex PCR assay. The source is immuneACCESS, and TCRdb retained only in-frame sequences with V and J called. Part of the clones is not carried over; for the studies checked, unresolved V genes explain less than half of this, and the remainder is unexplained. The sample includes about 40,000 clones, with 80% to 95% observed a single time. In total, the top ten clones hold about an eighth of the sample. The rearrangement combines TRBV13 with TRBJ2-5; perhaps TRBD2 is the D gene, with 5 bases matching. The source of this sequence is a female donor with multiple sclerosis, enrolled in a pregnancy study. Sequenced material: CD8+ T cells from peripheral blood mononuclear cells, taken in the first trimester of pregnancy. The CDR3 is CASSQWLAEGETQYF. In nucleotide form, the sequence is TGTGCCAGCAGCCAGTGGCTAGCAGAAGGAGAGACCCAGTACTTC.